Detailed here is one T cell receptor beta chain. This specimen belongs to a study of T-cell reconstitution after alpha-beta-depleted transplantation in children. Unique molecular identifiers tagged the TCRbeta library. TCRdb re-called the PCR reads through MiXCR, storing one row per CDR3 protein. The sample contains fewer than 750,000 distinct CDR3 sequences, over 20% of which appear only once. The CDR3 contains 15 residues. Germline lookup yields CDR1 SGHVS and CDR2 FNYEAQ. With 3 bases clipped from V and 4 bases from J, the junction kept 5 bases outside the gene matches. The source of this sequence is a boy younger than two with Wiskott-Aldrich syndrome, due to receive a stem cell transplant. Material: PBMCs, obtained before TCRalphabeta/CD19-depleted stem cell transplant. V usage is TRBV7-6 and J usage is TRBJ2-7, with 11 nucleotides matching TRBD2. This CDR3 reads CASSLASGRFYEQYF. The CDR3 nucleotides are TGTGCCAGCAGCTTGGCTAGCGGGAGGTTTTACGAGCAGTACTTC.